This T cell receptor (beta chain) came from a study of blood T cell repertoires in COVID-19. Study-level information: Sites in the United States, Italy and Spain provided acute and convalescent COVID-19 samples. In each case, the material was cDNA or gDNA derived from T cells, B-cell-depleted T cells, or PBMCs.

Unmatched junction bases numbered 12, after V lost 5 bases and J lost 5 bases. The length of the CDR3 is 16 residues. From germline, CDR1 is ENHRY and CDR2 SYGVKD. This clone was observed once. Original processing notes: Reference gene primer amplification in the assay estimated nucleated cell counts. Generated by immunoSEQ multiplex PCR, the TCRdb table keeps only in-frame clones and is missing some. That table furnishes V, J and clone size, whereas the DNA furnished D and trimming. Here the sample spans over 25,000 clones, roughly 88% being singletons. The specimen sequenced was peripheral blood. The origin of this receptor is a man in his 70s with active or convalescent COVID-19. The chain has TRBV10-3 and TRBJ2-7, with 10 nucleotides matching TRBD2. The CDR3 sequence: CAISQNLGLARDEQYF. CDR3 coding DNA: TGTGCCATCAGTCAAAACTTGGGACTAGCGAGGGACGAGCAGTACTTC.